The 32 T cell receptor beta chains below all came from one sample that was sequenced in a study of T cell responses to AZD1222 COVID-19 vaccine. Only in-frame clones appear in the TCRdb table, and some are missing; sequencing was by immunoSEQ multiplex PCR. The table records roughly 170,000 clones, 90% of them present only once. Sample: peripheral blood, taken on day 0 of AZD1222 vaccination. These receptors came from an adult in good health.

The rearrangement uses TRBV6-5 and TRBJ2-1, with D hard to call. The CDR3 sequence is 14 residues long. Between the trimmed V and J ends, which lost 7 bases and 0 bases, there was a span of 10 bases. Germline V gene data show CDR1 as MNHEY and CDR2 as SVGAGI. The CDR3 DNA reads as TGTGCCAGCACCGCTGAGAGCTCCTACAATGAGCAGTTCTTC. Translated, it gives CASTAESSYNEQFF.

The CDR3 reads CASSPGLGASYEQYF. CDR3 coding DNA: TGTGCCAGCAGTCCAGGACTAGGGGCCTCCTACGAGCAGTACTTC. This chain uses TRBV6-2 or TRBV6-3 with TRBJ2-7, with 7 bases that match TRBD2. With 5 bases clipped from V and 0 bases from J, the junction kept 7 bases outside the gene matches. Germline-derived CDR1 and CDR2 are MNHEY and SVGEGT. This CDR3 has 15 amino acids.

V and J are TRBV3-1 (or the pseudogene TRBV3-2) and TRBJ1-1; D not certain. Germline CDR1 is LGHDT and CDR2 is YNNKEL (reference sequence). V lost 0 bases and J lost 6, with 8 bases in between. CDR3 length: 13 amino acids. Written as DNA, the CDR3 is TGTGCCAGCAGCCAAGATCAAGGAGCTGAAGCTTTCTTT. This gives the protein CASSQDQGAEAFF.

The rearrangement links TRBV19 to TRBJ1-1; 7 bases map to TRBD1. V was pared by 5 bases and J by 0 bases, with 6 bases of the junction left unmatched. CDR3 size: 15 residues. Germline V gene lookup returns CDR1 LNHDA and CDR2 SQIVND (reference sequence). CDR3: CASSLWTGMNTEAFF. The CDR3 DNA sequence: TGTGCCAGTAGTCTTTGGACAGGAATGAACACTGAAGCTTTCTTT.

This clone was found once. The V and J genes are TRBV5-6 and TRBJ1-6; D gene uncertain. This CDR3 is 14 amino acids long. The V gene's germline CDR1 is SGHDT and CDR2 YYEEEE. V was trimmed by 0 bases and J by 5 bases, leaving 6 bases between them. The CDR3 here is CASSLGGNNSPLHF. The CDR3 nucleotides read TGTGCCAGCAGCTTGGGGGGAAATAATTCACCCCTCCACTTT. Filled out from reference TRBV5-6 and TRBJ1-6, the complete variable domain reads DAGVTQSPTHLIKTRGQQVTLRCSPKSGHDTVSWYQQALGQGPQFIFQYYEEEERQRGNFPDRFSGHQFPNYSSELNVNALLLGDSALYLCASSLGGNNSPLHFGNGTRLTVT.

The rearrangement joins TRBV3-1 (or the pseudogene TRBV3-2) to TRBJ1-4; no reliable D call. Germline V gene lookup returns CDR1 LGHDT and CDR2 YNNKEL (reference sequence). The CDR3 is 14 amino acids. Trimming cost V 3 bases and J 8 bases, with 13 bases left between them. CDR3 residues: CASSHGRFQEKLFF. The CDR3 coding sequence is TGTGCCAGCAGCCATGGCAGGTTTCAAGAAAAACTGTTTTTT.

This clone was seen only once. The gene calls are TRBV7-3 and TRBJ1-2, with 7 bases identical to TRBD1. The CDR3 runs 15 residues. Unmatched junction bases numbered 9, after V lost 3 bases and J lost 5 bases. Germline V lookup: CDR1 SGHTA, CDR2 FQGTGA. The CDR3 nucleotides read TGTGCCAGCAGCTTCGGACCGGGACAGAAATATGGCTACACCTTC. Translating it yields CASSFGPGQKYGYTF.

CDR3 sequence (DNA): TGTGCCAGCAGCTTCCGGATGAGCGAGCAGTACTTC. As protein: CASSFRMSEQYF. The chain employs TRBV5-6 and TRBJ2-7; D uncertain. Looked up from germline, CDR1 is SGHDT and CDR2 is YYEEEE. The CDR3 runs to 12 residues. V was pared by 2 bases and J by 6 bases, with 9 bases between.

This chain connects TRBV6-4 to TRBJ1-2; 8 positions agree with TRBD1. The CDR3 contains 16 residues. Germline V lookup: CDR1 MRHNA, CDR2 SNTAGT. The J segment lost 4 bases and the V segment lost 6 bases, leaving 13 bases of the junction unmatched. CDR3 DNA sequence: TGTGCCAGCAGCAAAGGGACAGGCTCTTCCATCTATGGCTACACCTTC. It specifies CASSKGTGSSIYGYTF.

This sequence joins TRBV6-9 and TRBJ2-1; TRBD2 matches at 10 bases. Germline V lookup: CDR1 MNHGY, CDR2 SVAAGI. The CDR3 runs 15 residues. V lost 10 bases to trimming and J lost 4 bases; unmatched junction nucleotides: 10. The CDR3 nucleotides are TGTGCCACCCCGTGTGGACTAGCGGCATACAATGAGCAGTTCTTC. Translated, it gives CATPCGLAAYNEQFF.

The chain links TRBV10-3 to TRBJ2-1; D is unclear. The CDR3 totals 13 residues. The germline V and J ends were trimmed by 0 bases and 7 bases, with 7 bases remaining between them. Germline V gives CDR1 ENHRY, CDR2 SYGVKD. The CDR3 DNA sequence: TGTGCCATCAGTGAGTCGAAAACAAATGAGCAGTTCTTC. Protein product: CAISESKTNEQFF.

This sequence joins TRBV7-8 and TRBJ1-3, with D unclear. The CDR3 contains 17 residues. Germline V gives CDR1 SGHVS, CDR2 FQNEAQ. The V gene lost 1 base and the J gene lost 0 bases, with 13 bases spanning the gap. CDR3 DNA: TGTGCCAGCAGCTTAGTGGGAACCTCCCGCTCTGGAAACACCATATATTTT. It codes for CASSLVGTSRSGNTIYF.

The CDR3 DNA sequence: TGTGCCATCAGTGAAGGGGACGCAACTAATGAAAAACTGTTTTTT. Translated, it gives CAISEGDATNEKLFF. V is TRBV10-3 and J is TRBJ1-4; D perhaps matches TRBD1 (5 bases). The CDR3 extends over 15 amino acids. CDR1 is ENHRY and CDR2 is SYGVKD in the germline V gene. V lost 3 bases and J 0 bases, leaving 8 bases between the germline ends.

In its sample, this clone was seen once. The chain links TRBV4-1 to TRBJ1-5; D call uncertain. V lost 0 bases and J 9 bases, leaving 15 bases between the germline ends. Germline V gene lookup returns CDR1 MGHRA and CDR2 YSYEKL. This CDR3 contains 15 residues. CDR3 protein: CASSQERAGSGPQHF. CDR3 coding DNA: TGCGCCAGCAGCCAAGAAAGGGCAGGTTCAGGGCCCCAGCATTTT.

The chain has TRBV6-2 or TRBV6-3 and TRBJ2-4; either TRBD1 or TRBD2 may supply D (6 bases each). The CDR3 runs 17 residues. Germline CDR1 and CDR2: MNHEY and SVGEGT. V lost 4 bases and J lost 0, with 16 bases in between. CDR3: CASSSPGGGLAKNIQYF. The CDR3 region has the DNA TGTGCCAGCAGTTCCCCCGGAGGGGGGCTAGCCAAAAACATTCAGTACTTC.

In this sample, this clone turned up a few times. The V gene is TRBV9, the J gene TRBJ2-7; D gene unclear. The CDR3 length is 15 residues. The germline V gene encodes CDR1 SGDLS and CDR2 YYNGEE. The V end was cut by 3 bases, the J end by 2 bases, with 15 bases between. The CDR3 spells CASSAGKALTYEQYF. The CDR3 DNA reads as TGTGCCAGCAGCGCCGGTAAAGCCCTAACCTACGAGCAGTACTTC.

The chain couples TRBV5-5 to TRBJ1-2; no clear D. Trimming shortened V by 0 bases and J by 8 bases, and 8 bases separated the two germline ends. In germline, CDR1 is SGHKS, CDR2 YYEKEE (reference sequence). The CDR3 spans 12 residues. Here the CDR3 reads CASSLVERGYTF. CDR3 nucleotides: TGTGCCAGCAGCTTGGTTGAGCGGGGCTACACCTTC.

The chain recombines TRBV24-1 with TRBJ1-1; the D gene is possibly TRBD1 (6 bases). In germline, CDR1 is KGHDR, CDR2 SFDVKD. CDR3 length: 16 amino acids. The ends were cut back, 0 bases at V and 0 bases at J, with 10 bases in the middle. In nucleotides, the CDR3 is TGTGCCACCAGTGATTTGCCGGGGGCCTTGAACACTGAAGCTTTCTTT. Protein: CATSDLPGALNTEAFF.

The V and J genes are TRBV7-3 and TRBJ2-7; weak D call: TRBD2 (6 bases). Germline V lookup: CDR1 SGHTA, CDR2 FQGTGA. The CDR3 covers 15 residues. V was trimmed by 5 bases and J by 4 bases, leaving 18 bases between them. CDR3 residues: CASSLLRAAGYEQYF. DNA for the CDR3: TGTGCCAGCAGCCTCCTGAGGGCGGCGGGATACGAGCAGTACTTC.

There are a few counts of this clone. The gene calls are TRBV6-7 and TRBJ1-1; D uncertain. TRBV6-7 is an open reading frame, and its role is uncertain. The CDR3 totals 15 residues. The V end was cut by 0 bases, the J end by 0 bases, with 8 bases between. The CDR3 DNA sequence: TGTGCCAGCAGTTACTCTAGGCCTCTGAACACTGAAGCTTTCTTT. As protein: CASSYSRPLNTEAFF.

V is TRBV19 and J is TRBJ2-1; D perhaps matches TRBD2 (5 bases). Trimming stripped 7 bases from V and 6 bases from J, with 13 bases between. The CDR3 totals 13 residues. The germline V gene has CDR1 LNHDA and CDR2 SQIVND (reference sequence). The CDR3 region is CASNKLDSNEQFF. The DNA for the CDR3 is TGTGCCAGTAATAAACTAGATAGCAATGAGCAGTTCTTC.

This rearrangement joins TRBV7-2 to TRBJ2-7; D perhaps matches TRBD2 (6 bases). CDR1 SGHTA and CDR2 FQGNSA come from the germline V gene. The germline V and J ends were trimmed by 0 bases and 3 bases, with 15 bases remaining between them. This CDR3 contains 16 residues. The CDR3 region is CASSLALFGGLYEQYF. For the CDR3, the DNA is TGTGCCAGCAGCTTAGCTCTATTTGGAGGGCTCTACGAGCAGTACTTC. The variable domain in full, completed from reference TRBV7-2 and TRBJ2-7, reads GAGVSQSPSNKVTEKGKDVELRCDPISGHTALYWYRQSLGQGLEFLIYFQGNSAPDKSGLPSDRFSAERTGGSVSTLTIQRTQQEDSAVYLCASSLALFGGLYEQYFGPGTRLTVT.

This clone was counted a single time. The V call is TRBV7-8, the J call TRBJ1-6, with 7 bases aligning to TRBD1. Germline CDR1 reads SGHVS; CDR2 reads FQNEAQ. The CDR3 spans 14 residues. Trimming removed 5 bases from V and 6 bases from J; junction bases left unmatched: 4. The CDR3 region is CASSPGQLNSPLHF. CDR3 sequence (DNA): TGTGCCAGCAGCCCGGGACAGCTTAATTCACCCCTCCACTTT.

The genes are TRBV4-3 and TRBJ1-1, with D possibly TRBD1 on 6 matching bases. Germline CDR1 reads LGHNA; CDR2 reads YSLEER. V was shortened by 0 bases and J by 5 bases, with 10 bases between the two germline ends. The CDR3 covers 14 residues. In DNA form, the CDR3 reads TGCGCCAGCAGCCAAGAGGGGGGGCCAACTGAAGCTTTCTTT. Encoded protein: CASSQEGGPTEAFF.

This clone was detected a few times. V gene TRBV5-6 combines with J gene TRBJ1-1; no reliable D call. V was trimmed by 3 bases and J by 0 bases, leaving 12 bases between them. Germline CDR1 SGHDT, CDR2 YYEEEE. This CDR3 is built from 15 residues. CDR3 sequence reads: CASSSPSKLNTEAFF. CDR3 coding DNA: TGTGCCAGCAGCTCCCCCAGCAAACTGAACACTGAAGCTTTCTTT.

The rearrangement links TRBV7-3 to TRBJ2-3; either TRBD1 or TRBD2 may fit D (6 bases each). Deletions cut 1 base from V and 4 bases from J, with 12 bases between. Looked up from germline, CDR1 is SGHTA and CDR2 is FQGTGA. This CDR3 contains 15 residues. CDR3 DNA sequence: TGTGCCAGCAGCTTAAGCCGGGGGCGGTCAGATACGCAGTATTTT. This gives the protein CASSLSRGRSDTQYF. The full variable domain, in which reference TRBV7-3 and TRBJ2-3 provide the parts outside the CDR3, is GAGVSQTPSNKVTEKGKYVELRCDPISGHTALYWYRQSLGQGPEFLIYFQGTGAADDSGLPNDRFFAVRPEGSVSTLKIQRTERGDSAVYLCASSLSRGRSDTQYFGPGTRLTVL.

In nucleotides, the CDR3 is TGTGCCAGCAGCTCCCCCCGCGGCGGACGGCGGCAAGAGACCCAGTACTTC. It encodes CASSSPRGGRRQETQYF. The J gene is TRBJ2-5, the V gene TRBV5-6; no reliable D call. The CDR3 is made up of 17 amino acids. The V gene's germline CDR1 is SGHDT and CDR2 YYEEEE. Trimming shortened V by 3 bases and J by 2 bases, and 20 bases separated the two germline ends.

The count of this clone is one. CDR3: CASKMGSYGYTF. The CDR3, as DNA: TGTGCCAGCAAAATGGGCAGCTATGGCTACACCTTC. V and J are TRBV12-3 or TRBV12-4 and TRBJ1-2; no definite D call. V was shortened by 7 bases and J by 4 bases, with 10 bases between the two germline ends. This CDR3 contains 12 residues.

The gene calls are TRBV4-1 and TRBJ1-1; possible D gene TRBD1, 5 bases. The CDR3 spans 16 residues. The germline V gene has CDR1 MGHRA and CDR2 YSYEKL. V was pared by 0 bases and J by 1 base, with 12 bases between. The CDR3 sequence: CASSQEGRGGNTEAFF. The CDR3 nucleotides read TGCGCCAGCAGCCAAGAGGGGCGGGGGGGGAACACTGAAGCTTTCTTT.

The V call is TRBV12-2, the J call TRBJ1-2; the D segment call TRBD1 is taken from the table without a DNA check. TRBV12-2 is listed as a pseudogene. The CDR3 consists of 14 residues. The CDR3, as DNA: TGTGCAAGTCGCTTAGCGCCAGGGGAGTATGGCTACACCTTC. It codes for CASRLAPGEYGYTF.

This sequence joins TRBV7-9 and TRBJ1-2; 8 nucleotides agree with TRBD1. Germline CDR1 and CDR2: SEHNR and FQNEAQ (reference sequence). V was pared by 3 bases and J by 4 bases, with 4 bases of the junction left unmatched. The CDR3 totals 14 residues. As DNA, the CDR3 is TGTGCCAGCAGCTTGGGGACAGGCCGCTATGGCTACACCTTC. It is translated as CASSLGTGRYGYTF.

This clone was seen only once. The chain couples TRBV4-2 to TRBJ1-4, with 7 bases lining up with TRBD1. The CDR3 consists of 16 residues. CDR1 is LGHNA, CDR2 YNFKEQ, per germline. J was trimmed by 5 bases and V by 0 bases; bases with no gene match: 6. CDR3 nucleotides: TGTGCCAGCAGCCAAGATGGAGGGGGCTCCAATGAAAAACTGTTTTTT. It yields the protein CASSQDGGGSNEKLFF.